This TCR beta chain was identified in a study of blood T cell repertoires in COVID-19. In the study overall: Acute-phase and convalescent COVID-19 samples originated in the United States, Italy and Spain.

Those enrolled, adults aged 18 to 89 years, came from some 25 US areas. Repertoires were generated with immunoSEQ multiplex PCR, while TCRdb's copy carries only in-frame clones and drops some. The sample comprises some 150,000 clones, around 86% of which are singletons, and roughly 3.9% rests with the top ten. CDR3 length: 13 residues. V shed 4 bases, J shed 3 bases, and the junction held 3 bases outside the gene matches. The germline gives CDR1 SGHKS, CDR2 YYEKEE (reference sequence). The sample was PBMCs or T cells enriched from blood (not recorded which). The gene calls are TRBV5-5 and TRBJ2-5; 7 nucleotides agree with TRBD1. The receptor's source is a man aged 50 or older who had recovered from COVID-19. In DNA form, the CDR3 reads TGTGCCAGCAGCACAGGGGTAGAAGAGACCCAGTACTTC. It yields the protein CASSTGVEETQYF.